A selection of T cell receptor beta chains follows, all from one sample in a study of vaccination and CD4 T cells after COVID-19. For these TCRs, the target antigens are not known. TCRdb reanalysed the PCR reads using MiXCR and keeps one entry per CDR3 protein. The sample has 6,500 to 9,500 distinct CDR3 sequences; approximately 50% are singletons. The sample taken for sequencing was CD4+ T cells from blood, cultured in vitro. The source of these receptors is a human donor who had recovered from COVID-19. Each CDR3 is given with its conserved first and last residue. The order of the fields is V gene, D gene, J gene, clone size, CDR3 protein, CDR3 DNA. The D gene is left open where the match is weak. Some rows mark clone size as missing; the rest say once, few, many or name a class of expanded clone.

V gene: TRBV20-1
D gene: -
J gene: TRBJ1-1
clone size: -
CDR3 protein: CSARDLRGAGNTEAFF
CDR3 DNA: TGCAGTGCTAGAGATCTTCGGGGGGCGGGGAACACTGAAGCTTTCTTT

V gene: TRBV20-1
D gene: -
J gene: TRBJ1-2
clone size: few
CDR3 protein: CSARGQTRGSGGYTF
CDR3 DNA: TGCAGTGCTAGAGGACAAACGAGGGGGTCAGGGGGCTACACCTTC

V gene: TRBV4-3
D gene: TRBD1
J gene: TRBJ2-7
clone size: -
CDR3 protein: CASSLYPGQERLF
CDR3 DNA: TGCGCCAGCAGCCTCTATCCGGGACAGGAACGTCTCTTC

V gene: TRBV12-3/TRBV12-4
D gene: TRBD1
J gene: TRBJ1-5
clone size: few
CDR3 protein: CASSKQGDNQPQHF
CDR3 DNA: TGTGCCAGCAGTAAACAGGGGGACAATCAGCCCCAGCATTTT

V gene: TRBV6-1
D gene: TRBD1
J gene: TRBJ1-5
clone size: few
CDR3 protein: CASSNGQGGPQHF
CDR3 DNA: TGTGCCAGCAGTAACGGACAGGGCGGACCCCAGCATTTT

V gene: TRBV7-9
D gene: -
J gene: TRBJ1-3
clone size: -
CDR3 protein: CASSLALRRGRGNTIYF
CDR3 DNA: TGTGCCAGCAGCTTAGCCCTCCGGAGGGGCCGAGGAAACACCATATATTTT

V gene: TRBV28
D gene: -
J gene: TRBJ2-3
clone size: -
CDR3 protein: CASSTPGEGTDTQYF
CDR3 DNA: TGTGCCAGTTCTACACCGGGGGAAGGGACAGATACGCAGTATTTT

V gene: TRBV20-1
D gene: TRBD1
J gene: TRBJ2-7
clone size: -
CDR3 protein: CSAQRPGTGAYEQYF
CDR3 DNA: TGCAGTGCCCAGAGACCCGGGACAGGGGCCTACGAGCAGTACTTC

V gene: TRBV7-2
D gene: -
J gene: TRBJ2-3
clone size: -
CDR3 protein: CASSLGGIRTDTQYF
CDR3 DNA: TGTGCCAGCAGCTTAGGGGGTATCCGAACAGATACGCAGTATTTT

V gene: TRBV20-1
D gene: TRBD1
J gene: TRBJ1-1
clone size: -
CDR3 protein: CSASGDRGRWGTEAFF
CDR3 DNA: TGCAGTGCTAGTGGGGACAGGGGAAGGTGGGGTACTGAAGCTTTCTTT

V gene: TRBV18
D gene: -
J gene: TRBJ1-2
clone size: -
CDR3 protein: CASSPPRGASGYTF
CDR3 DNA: TGTGCCAGCTCACCACCGCGGGGGGCGAGCGGCTACACCTTC

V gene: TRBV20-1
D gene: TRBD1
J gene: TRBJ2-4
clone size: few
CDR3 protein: CSAEGEIGQGNIQYF
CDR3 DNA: TGCAGTGCCGAAGGAGAGATCGGACAGGGAAACATTCAGTACTTC

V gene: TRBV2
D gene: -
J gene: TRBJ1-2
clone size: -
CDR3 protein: CASKDEGSHGYTF
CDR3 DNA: TGTGCCAGCAAGGACGAGGGGTCCCATGGCTACACCTTC

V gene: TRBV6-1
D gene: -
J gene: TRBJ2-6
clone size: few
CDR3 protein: CASIPRPGLASGANVLTF
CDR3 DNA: TGTGCCAGCATTCCCCGCCCGGGACTGGCCTCCGGGGCCAACGTCCTGACTTTC

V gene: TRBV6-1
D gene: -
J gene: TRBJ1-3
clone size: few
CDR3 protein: CASSVRASSGNTIYF
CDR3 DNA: TGTGCCAGCAGTGTACGGGCAAGCTCTGGAAACACCATATATTTT

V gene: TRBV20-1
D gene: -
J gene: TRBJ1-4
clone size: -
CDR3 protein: CSAKAGINEKLFF
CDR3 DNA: TGCAGTGCGAAGGCGGGGATTAATGAAAAACTGTTTTTT

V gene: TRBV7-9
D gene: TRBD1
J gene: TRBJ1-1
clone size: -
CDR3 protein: CASSRKTGAGRNTEAFF
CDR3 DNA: TGTGCCAGCAGCCGGAAAACAGGGGCGGGGAGGAACACTGAAGCTTTCTTT

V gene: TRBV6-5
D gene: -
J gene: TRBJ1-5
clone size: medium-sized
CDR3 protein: CASSYDPVGRVGQPQHF
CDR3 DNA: TGTGCCAGCAGTTACGACCCGGTCGGGAGGGTCGGTCAGCCCCAGCATTTT

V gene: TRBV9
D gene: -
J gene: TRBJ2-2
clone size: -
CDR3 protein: CASRRDGGTGELFF
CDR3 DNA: TGTGCCAGCAGACGGGACGGAGGAACCGGGGAGCTGTTTTTT

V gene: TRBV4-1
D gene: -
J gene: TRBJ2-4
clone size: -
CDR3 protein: CASSQPARLGGENIQYF
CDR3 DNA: TGCGCCAGCAGCCAGCCCGCGCGGCTGGGGGGTGAAAACATTCAGTACTTC

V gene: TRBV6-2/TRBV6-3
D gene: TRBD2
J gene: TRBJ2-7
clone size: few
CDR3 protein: CASQRGAFYEQYF
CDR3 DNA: TGTGCCAGCCAGCGGGGGGCATTCTACGAGCAGTACTTC

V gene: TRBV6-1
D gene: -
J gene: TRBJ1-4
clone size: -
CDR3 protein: CATQPQATNEKLFF
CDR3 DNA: TGTGCCACACAACCTCAGGCAACTAATGAAAAACTGTTTTTT